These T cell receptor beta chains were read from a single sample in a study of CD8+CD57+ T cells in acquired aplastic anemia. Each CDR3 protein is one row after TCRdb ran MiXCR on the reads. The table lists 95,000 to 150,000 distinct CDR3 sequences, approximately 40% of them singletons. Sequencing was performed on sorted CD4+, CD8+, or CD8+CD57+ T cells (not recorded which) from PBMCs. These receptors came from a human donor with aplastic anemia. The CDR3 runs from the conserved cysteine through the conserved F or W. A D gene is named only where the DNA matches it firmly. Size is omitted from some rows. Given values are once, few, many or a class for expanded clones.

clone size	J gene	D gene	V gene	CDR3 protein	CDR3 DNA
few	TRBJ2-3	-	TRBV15	CATSREEGGVGTQYF	TGTGCCACCAGCAGAGAAGAGGGGGGGGTTGGTACGCAGTATTTT
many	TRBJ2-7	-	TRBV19	CASSMTRDGEQYF	TGTGCCAGTAGTATGACTAGGGACGGCGAGCAGTACTTC
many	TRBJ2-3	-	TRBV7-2	CASSLDGDTQYF	TGTGCCAGCAGCTTAGATGGGGATACGCAGTATTTT
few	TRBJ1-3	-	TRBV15	CATSRAISGNTIYF	TGTGCCACCAGCAGAGCCATCTCTGGAAACACCATATATTTT
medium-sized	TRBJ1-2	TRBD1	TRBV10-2	CASSDLVTGGYGYTF	TGCGCCAGCAGTGACCTCGTAACAGGGGGCTATGGCTACACCTTC
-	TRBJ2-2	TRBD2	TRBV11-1	CASSFAGARTSGETLAGELFF	TGTGCCAGCAGCTTCGCAGGGGCACGGACTAGCGGGGAGACATTGGCGGGGGAGCTGTTTTTT
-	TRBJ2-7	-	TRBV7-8	CASSAGAGEQYF	TGTGCCAGCAGCGCCGGGGCTGGCGAGCAGTACTTC
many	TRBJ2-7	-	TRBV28	CASSSPLSYEQYF	TGTGCCAGCAGTTCCCCCCTCTCCTACGAGCAGTACTTC
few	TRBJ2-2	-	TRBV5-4	CASSSKDTGNTGELFF	TGTGCCAGCAGCTCAAAGGATACAGGGAACACCGGGGAGCTGTTTTTT
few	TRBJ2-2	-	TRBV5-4	CASSPPSSAGELFF	TGTGCCAGCAGCCCACCTAGCAGTGCCGGGGAGCTGTTTTTT
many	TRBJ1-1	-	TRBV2	CASTGGGSLLAEAFF	TGTGCCAGCACCGGGGGGGGTAGTCTTCTTGCTGAAGCTTTCTTT
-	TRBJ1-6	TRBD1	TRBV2	CASSEREGAGNSPLHF	TGTGCCAGCAGTGAAAGGGAGGGGGCAGGGAATTCACCCCTCCACTTT
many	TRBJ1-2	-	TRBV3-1	CASSQGVRGYGYTF	TGTGCCAGCAGCCAAGGGGTGCGAGGCTATGGCTACACCTTC
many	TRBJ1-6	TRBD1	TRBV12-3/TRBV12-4	CASSLGQGPNSPLHF	TGTGCCAGCAGTTTAGGACAGGGCCCAAATTCACCCCTCCACTTT
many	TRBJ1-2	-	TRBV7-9	CASSQQKGYGYTF	TGTGCCAGCAGCCAACAGAAAGGCTATGGCTACACCTTC
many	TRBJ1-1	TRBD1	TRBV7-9	CASSLFGDSNTEAFF	TGTGCCAGCAGCTTATTTGGGGACAGCAACACTGAAGCTTTCTTT
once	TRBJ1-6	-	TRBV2	CAGRGAGNSPLHF	TGTGCCGGGCGGGGGGCTGGCAATTCACCCCTCCACTTT
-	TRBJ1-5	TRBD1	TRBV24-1	CATSDLRGQNQPQHF	TGTGCCACCAGTGATTTGCGGGGACAGAATCAGCCCCAGCATTTT
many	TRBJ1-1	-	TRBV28	CASFGTMNTEAFF	TGTGCCAGTTTCGGTACCATGAACACTGAAGCTTTCTTT
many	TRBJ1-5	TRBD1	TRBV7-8	CASSLAPWAGGGQPQHF	TGTGCCAGCAGCTTAGCCCCCTGGGCAGGGGGCGGTCAGCCCCAGCATTTT
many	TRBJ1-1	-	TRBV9	CASSVGAGGNTEAFF	TGTGCCAGCAGCGTAGGTGCGGGGGGGAACACTGAAGCTTTCTTT
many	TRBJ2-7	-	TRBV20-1	CSASEVLLPYEQYF	TGCAGTGCTAGTGAGGTTCTTCTGCCCTACGAGCAGTACTTC
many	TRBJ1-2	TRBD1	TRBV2	CASRPQGPGGYTF	TGTGCCAGCAGGCCACAGGGGCCGGGTGGCTACACCTTC
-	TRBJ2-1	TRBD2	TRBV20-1	CSAAQTSGGAHERFF	TGCAGTGCTGCTCAGACTAGCGGGGGGGCCCATGAGCGGTTCTTC
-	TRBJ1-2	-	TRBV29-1	CSVGDPGPNYGYTF	TGCAGCGTTGGTGATCCGGGTCCGAACTATGGCTACACCTTC
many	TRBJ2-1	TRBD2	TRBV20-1	CSARPQRAGGLNEQFF	TGCAGTGCTAGACCTCAAAGGGCGGGGGGCCTAAATGAGCAGTTCTTC
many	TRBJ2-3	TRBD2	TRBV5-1	CASSLLAGVSDTQYF	TGCGCCAGCAGCTTACTAGCGGGAGTTTCGGATACGCAGTATTTT
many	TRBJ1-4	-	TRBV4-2	CASSQGELDGYNEKLFF	TGTGCCAGCAGCCAAGGGGAGTTGGACGGCTATAATGAAAAACTGTTTTTT
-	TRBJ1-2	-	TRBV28	CASSLLAGVGGYTF	TGTGCCAGCAGTTTATTAGCGGGGGTTGGAGGCTACACCTTC
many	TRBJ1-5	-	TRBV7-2	CASNLATGSNQPQHF	TGTGCCAGCAACCTAGCGACAGGTAGCAATCAGCCCCAGCATTTT
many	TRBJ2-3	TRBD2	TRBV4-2	CASSRGTSGGAGTDTQYF	TGTGCCAGCAGCCGGGGGACTAGCGGGGGGGCCGGCACAGATACGCAGTATTTT
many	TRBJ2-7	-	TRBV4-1	CASSHRQNDEQYF	TGCGCCAGCAGCCATAGACAGAACGACGAGCAGTACTTC
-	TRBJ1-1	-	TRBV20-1	CSARDQAGILGWTEAFF	TGCAGTGCTAGAGATCAGGCAGGGATACTCGGATGGACTGAAGCTTTCTTT
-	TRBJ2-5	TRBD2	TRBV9	CASSRGGGQETQYF	TGTGCCAGCAGCCGTGGGGGGGGGCAAGAGACCCAGTACTTC
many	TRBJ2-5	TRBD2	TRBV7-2	CASSPRGLATPETQYF	TGTGCCAGCAGCCCCCGTGGACTAGCGACCCCAGAGACCCAGTACTTC
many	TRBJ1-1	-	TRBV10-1	CASSDNRVPAFF	TGCGCCAGCAGTGACAACAGGGTACCGGCTTTCTTT
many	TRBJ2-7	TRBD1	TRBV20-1	CSATRRQGRPYEQYF	TGCAGTGCTACACGACGACAGGGACGGCCGTACGAGCAGTACTTC
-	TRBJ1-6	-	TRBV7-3	CASSLDLQGRGSPLHF	TGTGCCAGCAGCTTAGACCTTCAGGGGCGGGGTTCACCCCTCCACTTT
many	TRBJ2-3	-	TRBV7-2	CASSQTRETQYF	TGTGCCAGCAGCCAGACCCGGGAGACGCAGTATTTT